This TCR beta chain is drawn from a study of response to subunit inactivated influenza vaccine. The study's findings and limits: Authors suggested few new T cells are recruited by each seasonal influenza vaccination.

Details on this clonotype: Its antigen is not identified.

TCRdb ran MiXCR on the RT-PCR reads and lists one entry per CDR3 protein. Of around 790,000 distinct CDR3 sequences listed, approximately 22% are singletons. CDR1 and CDR2 from the germline V gene are LGHDT and YNNKEL (reference sequence). With 6 bases clipped from V and 4 bases from J, the junction kept 11 bases outside the gene matches. The length of the CDR3 is 15 residues. The chain carries TRBV3-1 and TRBJ2-7, with TRBD2 matching 8 bases. The material was PBMCs from blood, obtained about 5 days after vaccination. The receptor's source is a man aged 50 or older who received an inactivated influenza vaccine. The CDR3 DNA reads TGTGCCAGCAGAGGGTGGAGCGGGAGTGGATACGAGCAGTACTTC. Amino acid sequence: CASRGWSGSGYEQYF.